Here is one T cell receptor beta chain with its context. Participants were placed into cohorts based on the clinical history they reported. The source of the sample is a study of blood T cell repertoires in COVID-19. Study as a whole: Sites across the United States, Italy and Spain contributed samples from acute and convalescent COVID-19.

This CDR3 spans 15 amino acids. Looked up from germline, CDR1 is SGHTA and CDR2 is FQGNSA. After removal of 5 bases from V and 0 bases from J, the junction contained 3 bases not matched to a gene. Libraries were prepared by immunoSEQ multiplex PCR; TCRdb keeps only in-frame clonotypes and omits some of them. Among about 130,000 clones listed, about 86% were seen once. The V gene is TRBV7-2, the J gene TRBJ1-3; 8 nucleotides agree with TRBD1. The sequence derives from a woman in her 50s who had recovered from COVID-19. Specimen: PBMCs or T cells enriched from blood (not recorded which). The CDR3 nucleotides read TGTGCCAGCAGCCGGGACAGGAGCTCTGGAAACACCATATATTTT. This codes for CASSRDRSSGNTIYF.